Detailed here is one T cell receptor (beta chain). This record comes from a study of shared clonotypes between healthy human individuals. In the naive CD8 group, cells lacked CD45RO and were positively selected for CCR7, so terminally differentiated effector memory CD45RA+ cells were left out. Each sample came from a Caucasian adult donor living in Nashville, Tennessee. Looked up from germline, CDR1 is MGHRA and CDR2 is YSYEKL. Trimming took 0 bases from V and 4 from J, leaving 10 bases between them. CDR3 length equals 15 residues. For sorted subsets, 150 to 200 ng DNA per replicate equaled some 27,000 T cell genomes. Data came from immunoSEQ multiplex PCR; TCRdb stores just in-frame clones and leaves some out. This table has about 2.2 million clones, around 95% appearing once.

The chain uses TRBV4-1 and TRBJ1-3; no clear D gene. This receptor was identified in a man younger than 30 in good health. Some clones in this sample may be carry-over from other donors' samples. The sequenced sample consisted of naive CD8+ T cells from PBMCs. The CDR3 spells CASSQDSRPGNTIYF. In DNA, the CDR3 is TGCGCCAGCAGCCAAGACAGTCGACCAGGAAACACCATATATTTT.